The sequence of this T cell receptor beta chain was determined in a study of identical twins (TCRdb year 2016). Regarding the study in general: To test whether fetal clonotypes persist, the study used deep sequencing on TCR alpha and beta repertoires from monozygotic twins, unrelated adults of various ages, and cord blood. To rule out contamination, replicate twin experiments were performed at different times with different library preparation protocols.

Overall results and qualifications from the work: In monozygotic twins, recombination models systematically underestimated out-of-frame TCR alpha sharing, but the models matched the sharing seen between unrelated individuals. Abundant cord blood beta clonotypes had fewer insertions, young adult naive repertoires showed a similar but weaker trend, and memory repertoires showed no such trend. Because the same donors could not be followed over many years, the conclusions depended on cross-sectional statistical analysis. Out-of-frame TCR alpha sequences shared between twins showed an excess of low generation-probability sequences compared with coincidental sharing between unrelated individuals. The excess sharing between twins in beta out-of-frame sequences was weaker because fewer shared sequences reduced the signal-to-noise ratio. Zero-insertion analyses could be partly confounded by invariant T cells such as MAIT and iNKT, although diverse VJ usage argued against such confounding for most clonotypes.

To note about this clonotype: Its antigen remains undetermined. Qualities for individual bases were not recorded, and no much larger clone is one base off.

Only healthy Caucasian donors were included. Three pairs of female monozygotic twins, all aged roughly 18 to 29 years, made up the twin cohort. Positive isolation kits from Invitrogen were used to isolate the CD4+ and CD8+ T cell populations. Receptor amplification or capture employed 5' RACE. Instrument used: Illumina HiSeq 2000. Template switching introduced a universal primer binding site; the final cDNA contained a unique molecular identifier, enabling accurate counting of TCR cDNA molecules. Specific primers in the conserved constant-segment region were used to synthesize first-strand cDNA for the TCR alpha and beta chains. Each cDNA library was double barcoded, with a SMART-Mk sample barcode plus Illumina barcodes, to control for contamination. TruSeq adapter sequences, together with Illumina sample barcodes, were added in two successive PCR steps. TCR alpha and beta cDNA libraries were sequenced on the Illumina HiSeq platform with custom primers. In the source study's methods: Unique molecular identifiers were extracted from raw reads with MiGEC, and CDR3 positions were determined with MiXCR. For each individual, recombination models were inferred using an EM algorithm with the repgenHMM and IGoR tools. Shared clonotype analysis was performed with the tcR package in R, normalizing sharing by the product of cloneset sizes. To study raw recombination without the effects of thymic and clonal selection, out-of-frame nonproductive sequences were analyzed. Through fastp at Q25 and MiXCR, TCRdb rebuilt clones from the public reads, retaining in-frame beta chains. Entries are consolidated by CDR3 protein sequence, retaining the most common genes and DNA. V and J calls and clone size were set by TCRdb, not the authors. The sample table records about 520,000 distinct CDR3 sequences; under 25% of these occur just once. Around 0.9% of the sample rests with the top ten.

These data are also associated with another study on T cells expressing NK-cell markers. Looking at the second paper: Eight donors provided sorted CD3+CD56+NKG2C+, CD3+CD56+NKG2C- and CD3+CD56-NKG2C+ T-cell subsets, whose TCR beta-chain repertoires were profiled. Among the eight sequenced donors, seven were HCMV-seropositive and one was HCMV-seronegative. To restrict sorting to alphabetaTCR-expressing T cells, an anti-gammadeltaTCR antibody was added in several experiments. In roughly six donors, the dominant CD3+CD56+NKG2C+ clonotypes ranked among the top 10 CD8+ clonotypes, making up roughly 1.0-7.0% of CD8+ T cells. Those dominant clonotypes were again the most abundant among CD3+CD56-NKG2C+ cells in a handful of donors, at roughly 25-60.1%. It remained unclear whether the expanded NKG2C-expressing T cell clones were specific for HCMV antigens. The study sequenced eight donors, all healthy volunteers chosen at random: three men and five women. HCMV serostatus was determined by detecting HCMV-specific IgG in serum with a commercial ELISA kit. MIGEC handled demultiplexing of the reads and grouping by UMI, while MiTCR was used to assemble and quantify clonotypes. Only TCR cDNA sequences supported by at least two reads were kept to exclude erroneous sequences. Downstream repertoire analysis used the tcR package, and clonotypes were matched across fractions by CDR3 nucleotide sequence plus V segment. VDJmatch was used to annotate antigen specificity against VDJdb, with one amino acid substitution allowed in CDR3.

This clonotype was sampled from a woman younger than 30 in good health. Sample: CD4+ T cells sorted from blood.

The bases read TGTGCCATCCGGGAAGGCGGTGAGCAGTTCTTC. Translation gives CAIREGGEQFF. The rearrangement combines TRBV6-2 or TRBV6-3 with TRBJ2-1; D gene: possibly TRBD2, on 5 matching bases. Including cysteine and phenylalanine, the CDR3 has 11 amino acids. The only DNA kept is the CDR3, 33 bases in frame from the first base. The trim is 10 bases for V and 9 bases for J, with a gap of 13 bases between the germline ends. As encoded in the germline V gene, CDR1 is MNHEY while CDR2 is SVGEGT.